This TCR beta chain derives from a study of T cells in Graves' hyperthyroidism and ophthalmopathy. This clonotype has a handful of counts. Its antigen is unidentified. Graves' hyperthyroidism showing no ophthalmopathy progression within 18 months was considered stable. Amplified TCR beta CDR3 regions derived from RNA transcripts. TCR CDR3 regions were first amplified by RT-PCR with HTBI primers. MiXCR was run by TCRdb on the multiplex PCR reads, yielding one entry per CDR3 protein. The data contain hundreds of thousands of distinct CDR3 sequences, 12% to 15% of them singletons. Broader study findings: Most thyroid-expanded clonotypes above 0.001 were also found in blood.

This clonotype was sampled from a woman aged 18-29 years with Graves' hyperthyroidism. The sequenced sample consisted of blood.

CDR3 region: CASSSRNEQYF. The CDR3 DNA reads as TGTGCCAGCAGCAGTCGAAACGAGCAGTACTTC. The chain combines TRBV12-3 or TRBV12-4 with TRBJ2-7, with D hard to call. V shed 6 bases and J shed 5 bases, with 8 bases lying between them. The CDR3 length is 11 residues.